The entry that follows covers one TCR beta chain sequence. Its antigen is unknown. The sample comes from a study of beta chain features in type 1 diabetes. Regarding the study as a whole: Researchers report that Type 1 diabetes patients had moderately but significantly shorter TCRB CDR3s across all four CD4+ subsets. Among type 1 diabetes patients, VDJ junctions had fewer insertions and more deletions.

Expressed TCRB transcripts were sequenced after all isolated RNA was converted to cDNA. Repertoires were generated with immunoSEQ multiplex PCR, while TCRdb's copy carries only in-frame clones and drops some. Here the sample spans some 16,000 clones, around 76% being singletons. The CDR3 has 12 amino acids. Each of the CD4+ naive, central memory, regulatory and stem cell-like memory populations was sorted via CD45RO/CCR7/CD25/CD127/CD95/CD27. Every sorted population was more than 98% pure. This sequence joins TRBV12-2 and TRBJ2-7; the table calls TRBD2, which could not be checked here. TRBV12-2 is tagged as a pseudogene. Sequencing was performed on stem cell memory CD4+ T cells from blood. This clonotype was sampled from a young woman with type 1 diabetes. CDR3 sequence reads: CASRLAVTRQYF. The CDR3 bases are TGTGCAAGTCGCTTAGCGGTCACTCGTCAGTACTTC.